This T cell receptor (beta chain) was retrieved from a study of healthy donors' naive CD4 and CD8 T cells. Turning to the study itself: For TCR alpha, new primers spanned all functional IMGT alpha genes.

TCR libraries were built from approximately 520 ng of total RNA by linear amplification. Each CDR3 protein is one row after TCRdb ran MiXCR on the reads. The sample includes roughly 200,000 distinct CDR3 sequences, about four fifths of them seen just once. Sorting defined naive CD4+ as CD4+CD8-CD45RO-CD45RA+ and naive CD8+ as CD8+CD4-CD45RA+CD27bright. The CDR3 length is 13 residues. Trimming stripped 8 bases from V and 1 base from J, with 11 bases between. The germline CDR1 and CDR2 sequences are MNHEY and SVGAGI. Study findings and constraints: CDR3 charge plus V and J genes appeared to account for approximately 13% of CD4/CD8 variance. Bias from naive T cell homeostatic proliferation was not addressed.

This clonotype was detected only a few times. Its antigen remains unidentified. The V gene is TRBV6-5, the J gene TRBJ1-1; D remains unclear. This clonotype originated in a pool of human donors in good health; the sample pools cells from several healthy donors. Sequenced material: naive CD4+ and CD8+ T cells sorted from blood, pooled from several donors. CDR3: CASHELANTEAFF. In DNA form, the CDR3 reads TGTGCCAGCCACGAATTAGCGAACACTGAAGCTTTCTTT.